The 22 T cell receptor beta chains presented below share a single source sample, sequenced in a study of cytomegalovirus exposure and HLA in healthy donors. PCR involved 60 Vbeta and 13 Jbeta primers. Clones were sequenced by immunoSEQ multiplex PCR, and TCRdb holds only the in-frame ones, with some missing. The sample carries some 70,000 clones, 60% to 75% recorded once. Sequenced: PBMCs. These receptors originate from a male donor in good health and CMV-seropositive.

This clone was recorded only once. This sequence joins TRBV14 and TRBJ2-4; D possibly corresponds to TRBD2 (5 bases). V gave up 4 bases and J gave up 0 bases, with 13 bases separating them. The germline gives CDR1 SGHDN, CDR2 FVKESK. This CDR3 is built from 16 residues. As DNA, the CDR3 is TGTGCCAGCAGCCGCGACTATTTGGGAGCCAAAAACATTCAGTACTTC. It encodes CASSRDYLGAKNIQYF.

This clone was observed a few times. This chain connects TRBV7-3 to TRBJ2-7; 9 nucleotides line up with TRBD2. The J segment lost 4 bases and the V segment lost 9 bases, leaving 10 bases of the junction unmatched. The CDR3 has 14 amino acids. The germline CDR1 and CDR2 sequences are SGHTA and FQGTGA. CDR3 DNA sequence: TGTGCCAGGAACCCTAGCGGGAAACTATACGAGCAGTACTTC. As protein: CARNPSGKLYEQYF.

Only one count was recorded for this clone. The chain links TRBV27 to TRBJ2-2; 11 bases are a match to TRBD2. V lost 6 bases and J lost 0; bases outside the gene matches: 6. The CDR3 spans 17 residues. The germline V gene encodes CDR1 MNHEY and CDR2 SMNVEV (reference sequence). The CDR3 here is CASSRLAGNANTGELFF. The DNA for the CDR3 is TGTGCCAGCAGCCGACTAGCGGGAAACGCGAACACCGGGGAGCTGTTTTTT.

This clone was observed a single time. This chain uses TRBV5-1 with TRBJ2-1; D is perhaps TRBD2 (6 bases). Deletions cut 2 bases from V and 1 base from J, with 10 bases between. The CDR3 totals 15 residues. Looked up from germline, CDR1 is SGHRS and CDR2 is YFSETQ. The CDR3 loop is CASSLQGRSYNEQFF. The DNA for the CDR3 is TGCGCCAGCAGCTTACAAGGGAGGTCCTACAATGAGCAGTTCTTC. The whole variable domain, filled in from reference TRBV5-1 and TRBJ2-1, reads KAGVTQTPRYLIKTRGQQVTLSCSPISGHRSVSWYQQTPGQGLQFLFEYFSETQRNKGNFPGRFSGRQFSNSRSEMNVSTLELGDSALYLCASSLQGRSYNEQFFGPGTRLTVL.

A few counts support this clone. The CDR3 reads CASSPRPQGEETQYF. In DNA, the CDR3 is TGTGCCAGCAGCCCGCGGCCGCAGGGGGAAGAGACCCAGTACTTC. The V gene is TRBV9, the J gene TRBJ2-5, with TRBD1 matching over 7 bases. V shed 4 bases and J 3 bases; nucleotides not matched to a gene: 9. This CDR3 region has 15 residues. The germline CDR1 and CDR2 sequences are SGDLS and YYNGEE.

This clone turned up a few times. The chain couples TRBV7-6 to TRBJ2-7, with TRBD1 matching over 11 bases. Germline trimming cut 0 bases from V and 3 bases from J; bases unmatched to any gene: 7. This CDR3 has 17 residues. The germline gives CDR1 SGHVS, CDR2 FNYEAQ. The CDR3, as DNA: TGTGCCAGCAGCTTAGCCCAACCGGGACAGGGGGACTACGAGCAGTACTTC. It is translated as CASSLAQPGQGDYEQYF.

Only a few counts were recorded for this clone. J is TRBJ2-7 and V is TRBV6-5, with D maybe TRBD1 (5 bases). The CDR3 spans 15 residues. V was cut by 4 bases and J by 3 bases, with 16 bases left in between. Per germline, CDR1 MNHEY and CDR2 SVGAGI. For the CDR3, the DNA is TGTGCCAGCAGTTGGTTCGACAGTCCCAACTACGAGCAGTACTTC. It encodes CASSWFDSPNYEQYF.

In this sample, this clone turned up once. The rearrangement uses TRBV6-1 and TRBJ2-3; D is perhaps TRBD2 (6 bases). Germline CDR1 reads MNHNS; CDR2 reads SASEGT. The germline V and J ends were trimmed by 1 base and 2 bases, with 10 bases remaining between them. The CDR3 contains 15 residues. This chain's CDR3 is CASSEGTILTDTQYF. The CDR3 DNA reads TGTGCCAGCAGTGAAGGGACTATCCTCACAGATACGCAGTATTTT.

The chain carries TRBV11-3 and TRBJ2-2; D gene unclear. Germline CDR1 reads SGHNT; CDR2 reads YENEEA. Between the trimmed V and J ends, which lost 5 bases and 3 bases, there was a span of 4 bases. The CDR3 totals 12 residues. CDR3 residues: CASSDYTGELFF. The CDR3 DNA sequence: TGTGCCAGCAGCGACTACACCGGGGAGCTGTTTTTT.

The chain has TRBV4-1 and TRBJ2-2; TRBD1 matches at 8 bases. The germline V gene encodes CDR1 MGHRA and CDR2 YSYEKL. V shed 10 bases, J shed 5 bases, and the junction held 9 bases outside the gene matches. This CDR3 is 14 amino acids long. CDR3 sequence reads: CATTQGVGTGELFF. The CDR3 DNA sequence: TGCGCCACCACACAGGGGGTCGGTACCGGGGAGCTGTTTTTT.

This chain connects TRBV6-5 to TRBJ1-2, with TRBD1 matching over 8 bases. Germline V lookup: CDR1 MNHEY, CDR2 SVGAGI. V gave up 6 bases and J gave up 2 bases; unmatched junction bases: 8. The CDR3 consists of 15 residues. CDR3 bases: TGTGCCAGCAGCCCAGCCTGGACAGGGAACTATGGCTACACCTTC. Protein product: CASSPAWTGNYGYTF.

The CDR3 reads CASSSGTAINEAFF. The CDR3 bases are TGTGCCAGCAGCTCCGGGACAGCCATAAATGAAGCTTTCTTT. The chain links TRBV5-4 to TRBJ1-1, with 7 bases lining up with TRBD1. CDR1 SGHNT and CDR2 YYREEE come from the germline V gene (reference sequence). Trimming at V came to 3 bases and at J to 7 bases, leaving 9 bases not matched to a gene. This CDR3 has 14 amino acids.

The chain combines TRBV19 with TRBJ2-5; a possible D gene is TRBD2 (5 bases). The ends were cut back, 3 bases at V and 3 bases at J, with 8 bases in the middle. Germline CDR1 and CDR2: LNHDA and SQIVND (reference sequence). The CDR3 contains 13 residues. The CDR3 DNA reads TGTGCCAGTAGTATTGGAGGAGAAGAGACCCAGTACTTC. Its translation: CASSIGGEETQYF.

V is TRBV27 and J is TRBJ1-5; the D is unclear. This CDR3 comprises 14 residues. The V end lost 5 bases, the J end lost 2 bases, and 10 bases lay between the germline ends. The germline V gene encodes CDR1 MNHEY and CDR2 SMNVEV (reference sequence). In DNA, the CDR3 is TGTGCCAGCAGTCGGGTTTTTGGCAATCAGCCCCAGCATTTT. It codes for CASSRVFGNQPQHF.

The chain uses TRBV9 and TRBJ2-7, with TRBD1 matching 9 bases. The CDR3 runs to 15 residues. Trimming removed 0 bases from V and 2 bases from J; junction bases left unmatched: 3. Looked up from germline, CDR1 is SGDLS and CDR2 is YYNGEE. CDR3 nucleotide sequence: TGTGCCAGCAGCGTAGGTTGGGACAGGGCCTACGAGCAGTACTTC. It encodes CASSVGWDRAYEQYF.

The chain has TRBV5-6 and TRBJ2-7; possibly TRBD2 for D (6 bases). Trimming removed 3 bases at V and 4 bases at J, with 17 bases between. Germline V gives CDR1 SGHDT, CDR2 YYEEEE. The CDR3 is 15 amino acids. CDR3 sequence (DNA): TGTGCCAGCAGCTCCTCCCCGGGGGTGGGTTACGAGCAGTACTTC. Translated: CASSSSPGVGYEQYF. The full variable domain, its missing parts supplied by reference TRBV5-6 and TRBJ2-7, is DAGVTQSPTHLIKTRGQQVTLRCSPKSGHDTVSWYQQALGQGPQFIFQYYEEEERQRGNFPDRFSGHQFPNYSSELNVNALLLGDSALYLCASSSSPGVGYEQYFGPGTRLTVT.

The chain employs TRBV5-1 and TRBJ2-5; no clear D. CDR3 length equals 13 residues. Per the germline V gene, CDR1 is SGHRS and CDR2 is YFSETQ. V gave up 2 bases and J gave up 1 base, with 6 bases separating them. As DNA, the CDR3 is TGCGCCAGCAGCTTTAGCTTCCAAGAGACCCAGTACTTC. It encodes CASSFSFQETQYF.

The chain joins TRBV7-9 to TRBJ2-1; 7 nucleotides align to TRBD2. Germline V gene lookup returns CDR1 SEHNR and CDR2 FQNEAQ (reference sequence). With V trimmed by 10 bases and J by 0 bases, 3 bases remained unmatched. The CDR3 is made up of 13 amino acids. CDR3 sequence (DNA): TGTGCCACTCGGGGGGACTCCTACAATGAGCAGTTCTTC. As protein: CATRGDSYNEQFF.

The sample holds a few counts of this clone. This sequence joins TRBV5-6 and TRBJ2-7; 8 nucleotides align to TRBD2. Germline V gene lookup returns CDR1 SGHDT and CDR2 YYEEEE. The junction had 17 bases not matched to a gene; V was cut back by 1 base and J by 2 bases. The CDR3 sequence is 19 residues long. CDR3 residues: CASSLPVNNAGGRTYEQYF. CDR3 in DNA: TGTGCCAGCAGCTTGCCCGTCAATAATGCGGGGGGTCGAACCTACGAGCAGTACTTC.

V usage is TRBV10-3 and J usage is TRBJ1-2; D gene uncertain. CDR3 length equals 15 residues. Trimming shortened V by 2 bases and J by 5 bases, and 15 bases separated the two germline ends. Germline lookup yields CDR1 ENHRY and CDR2 SYGVKD. CDR3 DNA sequence: TGTGCCATCAGTGAGATCGGTCTAAAGTGGTATGGCTACACCTTC. This translates into CAISEIGLKWYGYTF.

This chain joins TRBV19 and TRBJ2-7; 8 nucleotides agree with TRBD1. The V segment lost 3 bases and the J segment 3 bases; nucleotides outside the gene matches: 4. This CDR3 contains 14 residues. CDR1 is LNHDA and CDR2 is SQIVND in the germline V gene (reference sequence). In nucleotides, the CDR3 is TGTGCCAGTAGTATCAGGACAGGGAGCTACGAGCAGTACTTC. Translating it yields CASSIRTGSYEQYF.

The rearrangement uses TRBV4-1 and TRBJ2-7; 9 bases align to TRBD2. V trimming: 1 base; J trimming: 5 bases; junction bases outside the gene matches: 9. CDR3 length equals 16 residues. CDR1 is MGHRA and CDR2 is YSYEKL in the germline V gene. The CDR3 sequence is CASSQGRGREGNEQYF. CDR3 coding DNA: TGCGCCAGCAGCCAAGGCCGGGGGCGGGAGGGAAACGAGCAGTACTTC.